This TCR beta chain was sequenced during a study of T-cell memory formation after mild COVID-19. Across the whole study: TCR clusters showed largely donor specificity. Study observations and caveats: Cross-reactive memory apparently joined, as some responding clones appeared in pre-infection memory. Clones shrinking from day 15 to 85 showed even CD4/CD8 mixes; later expanders tilted CD4+.

Details on this clonotype: Its antigen is unidentified.

V trimming: 4 bases; J trimming: 0 bases; junction bases outside the gene matches: 6. From germline, CDR1 is LNHDA and CDR2 SQIVND (reference sequence). The CDR3 totals 18 residues. UMIs and sample barcodes were carried by the TCR alpha and TCR beta cDNA libraries that 5'RACE produced using constant-segment primers. TCRdb recomputed calls from the 5' RACE reads with MiXCR, one row per CDR3 protein. Among about 340,000 distinct CDR3 sequences listed, roughly 14% were seen once. This receptor was taken from a man aged 18-30 years who had mild COVID-19 (a few samples of this study predate the infection). Cell type and time point are not known. Material for sequencing was PBMCs or a T cell subset sorted from them (not recorded which). The chain employs TRBV19 and TRBJ2-1; 13 positions agree with TRBD2. As DNA, the CDR3 is TGTGCCAGTAGTACCGGACTAGCGGGGGAACTCTCCTACAATGAGCAGTTCTTC. Amino acids: CASSTGLAGELSYNEQFF. Full variable domain (outside the CDR3, taken from reference TRBV19 and TRBJ2-1): DGGITQSPKYLFRKEGQNVTLSCEQNLNHDAMYWYRQDPGQGLRLIYYSQIVNDFQKGDIAEGYSVSREKKESFPLTVTSAQKNPTAFYLCASSTGLAGELSYNEQFFGPGTRLTVL.